The 25 T cell receptor beta chains below all came from one sample that was sequenced in a study of blood T cells in healthy people across ages. Sample-barcoded 5' priming and a J-beta primer mix drove a second PCR of about 6 to 12 cycles. One entry per CDR3 protein results from TCRdb running MiXCR on the 5' RACE reads. The sample lists about 1.4 million distinct CDR3 sequences, approximately 63% occurring once. The material sequenced was blood. These receptors were collected from a man in his late teens or twenties in good health.

Only a few counts were recorded for this clonotype. The J gene is TRBJ2-7, the V gene TRBV27, with D possibly TRBD1 on 6 matching bases. Germline V lookup: CDR1 MNHEY, CDR2 SMNVEV (reference sequence). This CDR3 has 13 amino acids. Between the trimmed V and J ends, which lost 5 bases and 3 bases, there was a span of 11 bases. The CDR3 here is CASSQGQFYEQYF. For the CDR3, the DNA is TGTGCCAGCAGTCAAGGACAGTTCTACGAGCAGTACTTC.

This clonotype was recorded many times. CDR3 DNA: TGCAGCGTTGATACGGGACCCCCCTACAATGAGCAGTTCTTC. Its translation is CSVDTGPPYNEQFF. This chain uses TRBV29-1 with TRBJ2-1; TRBD1 or TRBD2 may be the D gene (5 bases each). The V gene's germline CDR1 is SQVTM and CDR2 ANQGSEA. The CDR3 extends over 14 amino acids. V was trimmed by 3 bases and J by 2 bases, leaving 11 bases between them.

The genes are TRBV7-2 and TRBJ2-3, with a possible D match to TRBD2 (7 bases). Deletions cut 5 bases from V and 14 bases from J, with 20 bases between. Germline V gene lookup returns CDR1 SGHTA and CDR2 FQGNSA. This CDR3 has 13 amino acids. Here the CDR3 DNA reads TGTGCCAGCAGCAGGGACCGGGGGGACATTTCGTATTTT. It specifies CASSRDRGDISYF.

This sequence joins TRBV5-4 and TRBJ2-7; a possible D gene is TRBD2 (5 bases). Gene TRBJ2-5 matches the end of the DNA better, so the J call may be wrong. Per germline, CDR1 SGHNT and CDR2 YYREEE (reference sequence). The CDR3 is 13 residues long. CDR3 loop: CASRMSGGETQYF. CDR3 bases: TGTGCCAGCAGAATGAGCGGCGGGGAGACCCAGTACTTC.

This clonotype was found a few times. The chain combines TRBV5-1 with TRBJ2-1; TRBD1 matches at 8 bases. In germline, CDR1 is SGHRS, CDR2 YFSETQ. V gave up 7 bases and J gave up 4 bases; unmatched junction bases: 13. This CDR3 contains 16 residues. For the CDR3, the DNA is TGCGCCAGCCGATACGGGACAGGCCTTTTTTACAATGAGCAGTTCTTC. Translating it yields CASRYGTGLFYNEQFF.

The V call is TRBV20-1, the J call TRBJ2-1; TRBD2 might be the D (5 bases). CDR1 and CDR2 from the germline V gene are DFQATT and SNEGSKA (reference sequence). The CDR3 is made up of 14 amino acids. V lost 5 bases, J lost 5 bases, and 16 bases lay in between. CDR3 DNA sequence: TGCAGTGCTGTACTCCGGAGGATTCACAATGAGCAGTTCTTC. Residues: CSAVLRRIHNEQFF.

The rearrangement uses TRBV6-6 and TRBJ2-5; D is possibly TRBD1 (5 bases). V dropped 7 bases and J dropped 3 bases, with 6 bases sitting between them. Germline-derived CDR1 and CDR2 are MNHNY and SVGAGI (reference sequence). The CDR3 is made up of 11 amino acids. In DNA form, the CDR3 reads TGTGCCAGCACAGGGAAAGAGACCCAGTACTTC. It encodes CASTGKETQYF.

J is TRBJ2-1 and V is TRBV19; 8 bases are a match to TRBD2. Germline CDR1 LNHDA, CDR2 SQIVND (reference sequence). The CDR3 contains 14 residues. The V and J ends lost 11 bases and 5 bases, in that order; junction bases with no gene match: 11. The CDR3 here is CAAGGSGGHNEQFF. The CDR3 coding sequence is TGTGCCGCTGGGGGGAGCGGGGGACACAATGAGCAGTTCTTC.

CDR3 nucleotides: TGCGCCAGCAGTTACGAGGGGACCCAGTACTTC. It is translated as CASSYEGTQYF. This chain connects TRBV5-1 to TRBJ2-5, with a weak D call TRBD2 (5 bases). The germline V and J ends were trimmed by 5 bases and 7 bases, with 9 bases remaining between them. The germline CDR1 and CDR2 sequences are SGHRS and YFSETQ. The CDR3 covers 11 residues.

V gene TRBV15 combines with J gene TRBJ2-3; D gene uncertain. Germline-derived CDR1 and CDR2 are LNHNV and YYDKDF (reference sequence). The ends were cut back, 5 bases at V and 3 bases at J, with 9 bases in the middle. This CDR3 has 13 residues. The CDR3 loop is CATSRFRTDTQYF. CDR3 DNA sequence: TGTGCCACCAGCCGGTTTCGGACAGATACGCAGTATTTT. The full variable domain, rest sourced from reference TRBV15 and TRBJ2-3, is DAMVIQNPRYQVTQFGKPVTLSCSQTLNHNVMYWYQQKSSQAPKLLFHYYDKDFNNEADTPDNFQSRRPNTSFCFLDIRSPGLGDTAMYLCATSRFRTDTQYFGPGTRLTVL.

The genes are TRBV20-1 and TRBJ1-1, with unresolved D. Between the trimmed V and J ends, which lost 5 bases and 4 bases, there was a span of 17 bases. The CDR3 consists of 14 residues. Germline CDR1 reads DFQATT; CDR2 reads SNEGSKA (reference sequence). For the CDR3, the DNA is TGCAGTGCTCCCCTAGTTGGGGAAAGCACTGAAGCTTTCTTT. Protein: CSAPLVGESTEAFF.

This sequence joins TRBV5-1 and TRBJ1-4, with D unclear. CDR3 size: 15 residues. The germline V and J ends were trimmed by 0 bases and 0 bases, with 6 bases remaining between them. The germline V gene has CDR1 SGHRS and CDR2 YFSETQ. The chain's CDR3 is CASSLEVATNEKLFF. The DNA of the CDR3 is TGCGCCAGCAGCTTGGAAGTTGCAACTAATGAAAAACTGTTTTTT.

V and J are TRBV20-1 and TRBJ2-2, with D perhaps TRBD1 (6 bases). V lost 4 bases, J lost 2 bases, and 14 bases lay in between. Per the germline V gene, CDR1 is DFQATT and CDR2 is SNEGSKA (reference sequence). The CDR3 is 15 amino acids. CDR3 amino acids: CSAIEQGLNTGELFF. In DNA form, the CDR3 reads TGCAGTGCTATCGAACAGGGCCTAAACACCGGGGAGCTGTTTTTT.

The rearrangement joins TRBV20-1 to TRBJ1-2; D not resolved. This CDR3 comprises 12 residues. V was trimmed by 4 bases and J by 4 bases, leaving 10 bases between them. Germline loops: CDR1 DFQATT, CDR2 SNEGSKA (reference sequence). The CDR3 DNA sequence: TGCAGTGCTAATCCCCTAGGCTATGGCTACACCTTC. It yields the protein CSANPLGYGYTF.

The gene calls are TRBV20-1 and TRBJ2-7; 7 bases line up with TRBD2. Germline CDR1 is DFQATT and CDR2 is SNEGSKA (reference sequence). V lost 1 base, J lost 1 base, and 4 bases stayed unmatched. This CDR3 has 14 amino acids. The CDR3 spells CSARGGGTSYEQYF. The CDR3, as DNA: TGCAGTGCTAGAGGGGGGGGAACTTCCTACGAGCAGTACTTC.

This clonotype was observed a single time. V usage is TRBV20-1 and J usage is TRBJ1-1; 8 bases match TRBD1. The CDR3 length is 16 residues. The V and J ends lost 7 bases and 0 bases, in that order; junction bases with no gene match: 13. Germline V CDR1 and CDR2: DFQATT, SNEGSKA (reference sequence). As DNA, the CDR3 is TGCAGTGGTGACTCAGGGGGCCCGGGAGTGAACACTGAAGCTTTCTTT. Translation gives CSGDSGGPGVNTEAFF.

This clonotype appeared a few times. DNA of the CDR3: TGTGCCAGCAACTCCAATTGGGGGAGACCTGAAGCTTTCTTT. Protein: CASNSNWGRPEAFF. The rearrangement uses TRBV6-5 and TRBJ1-1, with D possibly being TRBD1 (5 bases). CDR3 length: 14 residues. The germline V gene encodes CDR1 MNHEY and CDR2 SVGAGI. Trimming left V 7 bases short and J 6 bases short, with 18 bases between.

This clonotype was seen only a few times. The gene calls are TRBV5-8 and TRBJ2-7, with D hard to call. Germline CDR1 is SGHTS and CDR2 is YDEGEE. The CDR3 length is 14 residues. Between the trimmed V and J ends, which lost 0 bases and 5 bases, there was a span of 12 bases. This CDR3 is CASSLGLDEDEQYF. CDR3 sequence (DNA): TGTGCCAGCAGCTTGGGGTTAGACGAGGACGAGCAGTACTTC. The full variable domain, in which reference TRBV5-8 and TRBJ2-7 provide the parts outside the CDR3, is EAGVTQSPTHLIKTRGQQATLRCSPISGHTSVYWYQQALGLGLQFLLWYDEGEERNRGNFPPRFSGRQFPNYSSELNVNALELEDSALYLCASSLGLDEDEQYFGPGTRLTVT.

The chain carries TRBV29-1 and TRBJ2-5; D might be TRBD1 (6 bases). The CDR3 extends over 14 amino acids. Germline V gene lookup returns CDR1 SQVTM and CDR2 ANQGSEA. The germline V and J ends were trimmed by 4 bases and 4 bases, with 16 bases remaining between them. The CDR3 loop is CSVASARGGETQYF. The DNA for the CDR3 is TGCAGCGTTGCATCGGCCCGAGGGGGAGAGACCCAGTACTTC.

This chain connects TRBV6-5 to TRBJ2-7; D ambiguous. The CDR3 contains 16 residues. Trimming pared 2 bases from V and 3 bases from J, leaving 17 bases between. The germline CDR1 and CDR2 sequences are MNHEY and SVGAGI. In nucleotides, the CDR3 is TGTGCCAGCAGTTACCCCAGACACTTCTTATACTACGAGCAGTACTTC. Protein: CASSYPRHFLYYEQYF.

A single count supports this clonotype. The chain links TRBV29-1 to TRBJ2-3; D is ambiguous. The V end lost 8 bases, the J end lost 1 base, and 16 bases lay between the germline ends. This CDR3 is built from 14 residues. In germline, CDR1 is SQVTM, CDR2 ANQGSEA. CDR3: CSYEVPPRTDTQYF. CDR3 in DNA: TGCAGCTATGAAGTGCCGCCCCGCACAGATACGCAGTATTTT.

The V call is TRBV12-3 or TRBV12-4, the J call TRBJ2-7; 7 nucleotides align to TRBD1. The CDR3 is made up of 14 amino acids. The ends lost 6 bases at V and 3 bases at J; junction bases unmatched: 8. CDR3 residues: CASSRDRVSYEQYF. The CDR3 DNA is TGTGCCAGCAGCCGTGACAGGGTAAGCTACGAGCAGTACTTC.

The rearrangement joins TRBV5-1 to TRBJ2-7, with 7 bases identical to TRBD1. From germline, CDR1 is SGHRS and CDR2 YFSETQ. This CDR3 region has 14 residues. The J segment lost 3 bases and the V segment lost 4 bases, leaving 7 bases of the junction unmatched. CDR3 in amino acids: CASSLTGYDYEQYF. In nucleotides, the CDR3 is TGCGCCAGCAGCCTGACAGGGTATGACTACGAGCAGTACTTC.

The rearrangement uses TRBV6-2 or TRBV6-3 and TRBJ2-3; D not resolved. CDR3 length: 17 residues. Germline assignment: CDR1 MNHEY and CDR2 SVGEGT. V was clipped by 5 bases and J by 5 bases, with 23 bases between them. This CDR3 reads CASSHGLGPSSLDTQYF. The CDR3 region has the DNA TGTGCCAGCAGTCACGGATTAGGACCCTCCAGTTTAGATACGCAGTATTTT.

This rearrangement joins TRBV6-5 to TRBJ2-7, with 14 nucleotides matching TRBD2. CDR1 MNHEY and CDR2 SVGAGI come from the germline V gene. The V segment lost 10 bases and the J segment 3 bases; nucleotides outside the gene matches: 8. This CDR3 has 15 amino acids. CDR3 nucleotides: TGTGCCAACAGGTTGGGACTAGCGGGAGTCTACGAGCAGTACTTC. Its protein is CANRLGLAGVYEQYF.